A single sample is the source of the 32 T cell receptor beta chains below, sequenced in a study of blood T cell repertoires in COVID-19. Data came from immunoSEQ multiplex PCR; TCRdb stores just in-frame clones and leaves some out. The repertoire holds roughly 220,000 clones, with around 83% as singletons. The sequenced sample was PBMCs or T cells enriched from blood (not recorded which). These receptors were collected from a woman in her thirties or forties who had recovered from COVID-19.

The gene calls are TRBV2 and TRBJ1-3, with D unclear. The CDR3 has 12 residues. Per germline, CDR1 SNHLY and CDR2 FYNNEI. Trimming stripped 3 bases from V and 4 bases from J, with 4 bases between. This chain's CDR3 is CASSEEGNTIYF. CDR3 DNA: TGTGCCAGCAGTGAGGAGGGAAACACCATATATTTT.

The chain recombines TRBV5-1 with TRBJ1-2; TRBD1 might be the D (5 bases). Germline V gene data show CDR1 as SGHRS and CDR2 as YFSETQ. The CDR3 totals 13 residues. The germline V and J ends were trimmed by 4 bases and 8 bases, with 15 bases remaining between them. The CDR3 is CASSTGDWGGYTF. Here the CDR3 DNA reads TGCGCCAGCAGCACGGGGGATTGGGGCGGCTACACCTTC.

Notes on this clone: One junction end does not reproduce the germline sequence, and a read error may be involved. The sample holds other DNA sequences that translate to the same CDR3. The genes are TRBV7-6 and TRBJ2-2, with a possible D match to TRBD2 (5 bases). CDR1 and CDR2 (germline): SGHVS, FNYEAQ. This CDR3 is built from 14 residues. CDR3 DNA sequence: TGTGCCAGTAGCTTAGAGTTGGGAGCCGGGGAGCTGTTTTTT. Residues: CASSLELGAGELFF.

The gene calls are TRBV12-3 or TRBV12-4 and TRBJ2-1; D ambiguous. The CDR3 extends over 12 amino acids. The V end was cut by 1 base, the J end by 5 bases, with 3 bases between. CDR3 amino acids: CASSLDNNEQFF. As DNA, the CDR3 is TGTGCCAGCAGTTTAGACAACAATGAGCAGTTCTTC.

V usage is TRBV6-2 or TRBV6-3 and J usage is TRBJ1-5; D gene uncertain. This CDR3 comprises 12 residues. The V end lost 2 bases, the J end lost 7 bases, and 6 bases lay between the germline ends. In germline, CDR1 is MNHEY, CDR2 SVGEGT. CDR3 sequence reads: CASSYPSQPQHF. The CDR3 nucleotides read TGTGCCAGCAGTTACCCCTCCCAGCCCCAGCATTTT.

V and J are TRBV7-2 and TRBJ2-7; TRBD1 aligns across 7 bases. The CDR3 runs 14 residues. Germline V gene data show CDR1 as SGHTA and CDR2 as FQGNSA. V gave up 4 bases and J gave up 0 bases; unmatched junction bases: 3. This CDR3 is CASSSTGFSYEQYF. CDR3 nucleotide sequence: TGTGCCAGCAGCTCGACAGGGTTCTCCTACGAGCAGTACTTC.

This chain links TRBV10-1 with TRBJ2-5, with D possibly TRBD1 on 5 matching bases. Per the germline V gene, CDR1 is WNHNN and CDR2 is SYGVQD (reference sequence). The V and J ends lost 0 bases and 2 bases respectively, with 10 bases between them. The CDR3 is 15 amino acids. The CDR3 spells CASSESGAGQETQYF. The CDR3 DNA sequence: TGCGCCAGCAGTGAGTCAGGGGCTGGGCAAGAGACCCAGTACTTC.

This clone was observed a few times. In the same sample, other DNA sequences code for this CDR3. V gene TRBV3-1 (or the pseudogene TRBV3-2) combines with J gene TRBJ1-6; D gene uncertain. The CDR3 is 14 amino acids. The germline V gene has CDR1 LGHDT and CDR2 YNNKEL (reference sequence). Trimming left V 0 bases short and J 7 bases short, with 7 bases between. CDR3 bases: TGTGCCAGCAGCCAAGAGGGGAGCAATTCACCCCTCCACTTT. It codes for CASSQEGSNSPLHF.

The V call is TRBV28, the J call TRBJ2-5, with 8 bases aligning to TRBD1. Germline V gives CDR1 MDHEN, CDR2 SYDVKM. The length of the CDR3 is 15 residues. The V segment lost 2 bases and the J segment 3 bases; nucleotides outside the gene matches: 5. CDR3 loop: CASSLGAGGKETQYF. CDR3 DNA: TGTGCCAGCAGTTTAGGGGCAGGGGGCAAAGAGACCCAGTACTTC. Full variable domain (missing parts from reference TRBV28 and TRBJ2-5): DVKVTQSSRYLVKRTGEKVFLECVQDMDHENMFWYRQDPGLGLRLIYFSYDVKMKEKGDIPEGYSVSREKKERFSLILESASTNQTSMYLCASSLGAGGKETQYFGPGTRLLVL.

This chain joins TRBV19 and TRBJ1-5; D might be TRBD1 (6 bases). The CDR3 loop spans 14 amino acids. The germline gives CDR1 LNHDA, CDR2 SQIVND (reference sequence). Between the trimmed V and J ends, which lost 7 bases and 0 bases, there was a span of 10 bases. This CDR3 reads CASNGQISNQPQHF. The CDR3 DNA reads TGTGCCAGTAACGGACAGATTAGCAATCAGCCCCAGCATTTT.

The V gene is TRBV27, the J gene TRBJ2-1, with 8 bases aligning to TRBD2. With V trimmed by 6 bases and J by 9 bases, 10 bases remained unmatched. CDR3 size: 14 residues. Per germline, CDR1 MNHEY and CDR2 SMNVEV (reference sequence). The DNA of the CDR3 is TGTGCCAGCAGGCCCGGGACTAGGTCTCTTGAGCAGTTCTTC. Amino acid sequence: CASRPGTRSLEQFF.

This sequence joins TRBV21-1 and TRBJ1-2; the table assigns TRBD1, which was not confirmed against the DNA. TRBV21-1 is listed as a pseudogene. CDR3 length: 14 residues. The CDR3, as DNA: TGTGCCAGCAGCAAAGAACAGGGCTACTATGGCTACACCTTC. It encodes CASSKEQGYYGYTF.

V gene TRBV7-2 combines with J gene TRBJ2-3; 7 nucleotides match TRBD1. V was clipped by 6 bases and J by 6 bases; unmatched bases: 6. This CDR3 region has 13 residues. The germline gives CDR1 SGHTA, CDR2 FQGNSA. The CDR3: CASSPTGPDTQYF. Written as DNA, the CDR3 is TGTGCCAGCAGTCCGACAGGGCCCGATACGCAGTATTTT.

The chain is built from TRBV6-1 and TRBJ2-7, with 7 bases fitting TRBD1. The CDR3 is made up of 15 amino acids. Looked up from germline, CDR1 is MNHNS and CDR2 is SASEGT. Here the CDR3 reads CASREGTEPVYEQYV. CDR3 DNA sequence: TGTGCCAGCAGGGAAGGGACAGAGCCAGTGTACGAGCAGTACGTC.

The V gene is TRBV4-1, the J gene TRBJ1-4; 8 bases map to TRBD1. The V segment lost 3 bases and the J segment 2 bases; nucleotides outside the gene matches: 2. Germline V gene sequence: CDR1 MGHRA, CDR2 YSYEKL. The CDR3 loop spans 15 amino acids. CDR3 DNA sequence: TGCGCCAGCAGCCAGAGGACAGGGACTAATGAAAAACTGTTTTTT. Encoded protein: CASSQRTGTNEKLFF.

The V call is TRBV7-2, the J call TRBJ2-1; D is unresolved. Trimming took 5 bases from V and 8 from J, leaving 7 bases between them. CDR1 is SGHTA, CDR2 FQGNSA, per germline. This CDR3 comprises 11 residues. CDR3: CASSPLHEQFF. For the CDR3, the DNA is TGTGCCAGCAGCCCCCTCCATGAGCAGTTCTTC.

This clone was seen once. The genes are TRBV5-1 and TRBJ2-1; 8 bases line up with TRBD2. The CDR3 covers 14 residues. The V gene's germline CDR1 is SGHRS and CDR2 YFSETQ. With 3 bases clipped from V and 8 bases from J, the junction kept 7 bases outside the gene matches. The CDR3 nucleotides are TGCGCCAGCAGCTCCAGCGGGAGAAACTATGAGCAGTTCTTC. This translates into CASSSSGRNYEQFF.

The chain links TRBV11-2 to TRBJ2-7; D perhaps matches TRBD2 (6 bases). This CDR3 region has 13 residues. Per the germline V gene, CDR1 is SGHAT and CDR2 is FQNNGV. V lost 5 bases and J lost 12, with 20 bases in between. The CDR3 DNA is TGTGCCAGCAGCGCCGTTCGGGCTAGCGATTGGTACTTC. It translates to CASSAVRASDWYF.

This clone was recorded only once. The V call is TRBV6-5, the J call TRBJ1-5; the D gene is possibly TRBD1 (5 bases). V was cut by 6 bases and J by 3 bases, with 9 bases left in between. The V gene's germline CDR1 is MNHEY and CDR2 SVGAGI. CDR3 length: 13 amino acids. CDR3 bases: TGTGCCAGCAGGGGGCACAACAATCAGCCCCAGCATTTT. Translated: CASRGHNNQPQHF.

The V gene is TRBV4-3, the J gene TRBJ2-1; maybe TRBD2 (5 bases). Between the trimmed V and J ends, which lost 4 bases and 9 bases, there was a span of 19 bases. The CDR3 loop spans 15 amino acids. Germline lookup yields CDR1 LGHNA and CDR2 YSLEER. CDR3 protein: CASSPRALALGEQFF. CDR3 nucleotides: TGCGCCAGCAGCCCCCGTGCCCTAGCTCTAGGTGAGCAGTTCTTC.

V and J are TRBV28 and TRBJ2-2, with 11 bases identical to TRBD2. The V gene's germline CDR1 is MDHEN and CDR2 SYDVKM. This CDR3 is 17 amino acids long. The V segment lost 6 bases and the J segment 3 bases; nucleotides outside the gene matches: 9. The CDR3 DNA sequence: TGTGCCAGCAGCCAGGGACTAGCGGTCGGTTACACCGGGGAGCTGTTTTTT. Encoded protein: CASSQGLAVGYTGELFF.

The gene calls are TRBV11-3 and TRBJ2-4, with TRBD1 matching over 7 bases. There are 15 residues in the CDR3. The V gene end was trimmed by 5 bases and the J gene end by 1 base; junction bases not matched to a gene: 5. CDR1 is SGHNT, CDR2 YENEEA, per germline. The CDR3 here is CASSAPDRAKNIQYF. Written as DNA, the CDR3 is TGTGCCAGCAGCGCCCCGGACAGGGCCAAAAACATTCAGTACTTC.

This clone showed up just a few times. This chain connects TRBV12-5 to TRBJ2-5, with 7 bases aligning to TRBD2. Per the germline V gene, CDR1 is LGHNT and CDR2 is FRNRAP. There are 14 residues in the CDR3. With 5 bases clipped from V and 5 bases from J, the junction kept 8 bases outside the gene matches. CDR3 in DNA: TGTGCTAGTGGTCCCCCCCCGGGAGGCGAGACCCAGTACTTC. As protein: CASGPPPGGETQYF.

This chain uses TRBV2 with TRBJ2-7, with D tentatively TRBD2 (7 bases). This CDR3 contains 13 residues. CDR1 SNHLY and CDR2 FYNNEI come from the germline V gene. V dropped 7 bases and J dropped 4 bases, with 14 bases sitting between them. CDR3 region: CASKRGGLYEQYV. In DNA, the CDR3 is TGTGCCAGCAAGAGGGGGGGGCTGTACGAGCAGTACGTC.

V usage is TRBV12-3 or TRBV12-4 and J usage is TRBJ2-5, with D unclear. Between the trimmed V and J ends, which lost 5 bases and 2 bases, there was a span of 9 bases. The CDR3 is 13 amino acids. This CDR3 is CASSQTPQETQYF. For the CDR3, the DNA is TGTGCCAGCAGTCAGACACCTCAAGAGACCCAGTACTTC.

The chain combines TRBV7-2 with TRBJ1-4; D remains ambiguous. CDR3 length: 15 residues. Germline lookup yields CDR1 SGHTA and CDR2 FQGNSA. Trimming took 3 bases from V and 8 from J, leaving 16 bases between them. The CDR3 DNA sequence: TGTGCCAGCAGCTTTGTCCCGGGGATGGACGAAAAACTGTTTTTT. Amino acid sequence: CASSFVPGMDEKLFF.

This clone was counted only a few times. The J gene is TRBJ1-1, the V gene TRBV29-1; TRBD1 is a possible D gene (6 bases). The CDR3 sequence is 14 residues long. Per the germline V gene, CDR1 is SQVTM and CDR2 is ANQGSEA. V lost 3 bases and J lost 1, with 12 bases in between. The CDR3 DNA reads as TGCAGCGTTGACACCGGGACAAAGAACACTGAAGCTTTCTTT. As protein: CSVDTGTKNTEAFF.

This rearrangement joins TRBV7-9 to TRBJ2-7; D is perhaps TRBD1 (6 bases). V lost 4 bases and J 3 bases, leaving 10 bases between the germline ends. The germline gives CDR1 SEHNR, CDR2 FQNEAQ (reference sequence). This CDR3 is built from 13 residues. The CDR3 bases are TGTGCCAGCAGCTCTACGGACAGCTACGAGCAGTACGTC. As protein: CASSSTDSYEQYV.

The chain joins TRBV4-1 to TRBJ1-1; D unclear. CDR3 length equals 13 residues. CDR1 is MGHRA, CDR2 YSYEKL, per germline. With 6 bases removed from V and 1 base from J, the gap between germline ends came to 9 bases. The DNA for the CDR3 is TGCGCCAGCAGACCCACGGGGAACACTGAAGCTTTCTTT. Encoded protein: CASRPTGNTEAFF.

The chain joins TRBV2 to TRBJ2-3; possible D gene TRBD1, 6 bases. CDR1 is SNHLY and CDR2 is FYNNEI in the germline V gene. The CDR3 runs to 14 residues. Trimming pared 8 bases from V and 1 base from J, leaving 13 bases between. CDR3 loop: CASLWTAGTDTQYF. CDR3 coding DNA: TGTGCCAGCCTATGGACAGCGGGCACAGATACGCAGTATTTT.

This chain uses TRBV4-3 with TRBJ2-3; 7 positions match TRBD2. There are 17 residues in the CDR3. The germline CDR1 and CDR2 sequences are LGHNA and YSLEER. The V and J ends lost 1 base and 2 bases, in that order; junction bases with no gene match: 9. In DNA, the CDR3 is TGCGCCAGCAGCCAAGGTCACCCGGGAGGTACCACAGATACGCAGTATTTT. This sequence encodes CASSQGHPGGTTDTQYF.

The chain uses TRBV7-8 and TRBJ1-1; 8 nucleotides align to TRBD1. After removal of 4 bases from V and 3 bases from J, the junction contained 10 bases not matched to a gene. Germline CDR1 SGHVS, CDR2 FQNEAQ. The CDR3 loop spans 16 amino acids. CDR3 protein: CASSYHPRQGYTEAFF. For the CDR3, the DNA is TGTGCCAGCAGCTACCATCCCCGACAGGGGTACACTGAAGCTTTCTTT. Full variable domain (missing parts from reference TRBV7-8 and TRBJ1-1): GAGVSQSPRYKVAKRGQDVALRCDPISGHVSLFWYQQALGQGPEFLTYFQNEAQLDKSGLPSDRFFAERPEGSVSTLKIQRTQQEDSAVYLCASSYHPRQGYTEAFFGQGTRLTVV.